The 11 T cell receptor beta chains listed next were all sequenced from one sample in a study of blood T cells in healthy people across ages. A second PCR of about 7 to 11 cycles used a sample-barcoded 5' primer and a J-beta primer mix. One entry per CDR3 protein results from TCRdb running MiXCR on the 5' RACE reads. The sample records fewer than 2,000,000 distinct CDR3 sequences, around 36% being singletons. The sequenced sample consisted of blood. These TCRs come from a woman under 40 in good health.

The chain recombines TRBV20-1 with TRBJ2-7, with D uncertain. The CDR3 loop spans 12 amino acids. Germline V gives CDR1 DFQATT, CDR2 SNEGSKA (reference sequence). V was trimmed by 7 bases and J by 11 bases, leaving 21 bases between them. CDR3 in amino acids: CSVRVGQPDEYF. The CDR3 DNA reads TGCAGTGTTAGGGTGGGTCAACCGGACGAGTACTTC.

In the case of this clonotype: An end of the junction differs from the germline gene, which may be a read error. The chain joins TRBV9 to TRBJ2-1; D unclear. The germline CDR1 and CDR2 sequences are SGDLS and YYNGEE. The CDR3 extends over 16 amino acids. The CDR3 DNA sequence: TGTGCCAGCAGCGTAGCAACCGGCCTATCTGGCAATGGGCAGTTCTTC. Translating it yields CASSVATGLSGNGQFF.

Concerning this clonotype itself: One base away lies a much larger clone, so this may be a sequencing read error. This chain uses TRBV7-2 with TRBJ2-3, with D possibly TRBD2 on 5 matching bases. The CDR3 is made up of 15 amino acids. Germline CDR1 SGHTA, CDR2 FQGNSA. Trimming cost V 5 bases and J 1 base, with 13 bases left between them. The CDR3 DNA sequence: TGTGCCAGCAGCCCTAGCATCTTCGGCACAGATACGCAGTATTTT. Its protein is CASSPSIFGTDTQYF.

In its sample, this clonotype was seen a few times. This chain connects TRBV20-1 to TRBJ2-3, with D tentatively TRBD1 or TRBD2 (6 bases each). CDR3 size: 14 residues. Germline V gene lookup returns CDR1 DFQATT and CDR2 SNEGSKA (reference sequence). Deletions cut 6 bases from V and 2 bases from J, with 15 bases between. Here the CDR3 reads CSASGDTSTDTQYF. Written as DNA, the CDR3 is TGCAGTGCCTCGGGGGACACCTCCACAGATACGCAGTATTTT.

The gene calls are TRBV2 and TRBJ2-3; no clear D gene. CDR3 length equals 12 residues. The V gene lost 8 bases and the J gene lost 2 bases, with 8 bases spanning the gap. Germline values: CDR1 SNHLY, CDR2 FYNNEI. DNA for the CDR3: TGTGCCAGCTTTCTCGTCACAGATACGCAGTATTTT. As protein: CASFLVTDTQYF.

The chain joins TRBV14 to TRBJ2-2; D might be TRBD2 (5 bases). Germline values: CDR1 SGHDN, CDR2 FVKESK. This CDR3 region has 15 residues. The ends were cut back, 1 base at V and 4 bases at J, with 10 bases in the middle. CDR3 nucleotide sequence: TGTGCCAGCAGCCAAGTCGGAGGCGTCACCGGGGAGCTGTTTTTT. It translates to CASSQVGGVTGELFF.

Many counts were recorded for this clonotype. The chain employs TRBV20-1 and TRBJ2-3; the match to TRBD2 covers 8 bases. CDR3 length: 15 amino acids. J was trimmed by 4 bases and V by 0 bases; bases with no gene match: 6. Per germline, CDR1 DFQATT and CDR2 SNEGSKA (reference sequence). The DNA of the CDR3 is TGCAGTGCTAGAGATCATGAGCGGGAGCCAGATACGCAGTATTTT. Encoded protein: CSARDHEREPDTQYF.

CDR3 amino acids: CASQQVAGANVLTF. The CDR3 DNA follows: TGTGCCTCACAGCAGGTTGCTGGGGCCAACGTCCTGACTTTC. The chain combines TRBV10-3 with TRBJ2-6, with D unresolved. With 11 bases removed from V and 2 bases from J, the gap between germline ends came to 13 bases. The length of the CDR3 is 14 residues. CDR1 and CDR2 from the germline V gene are ENHRY and SYGVKD.

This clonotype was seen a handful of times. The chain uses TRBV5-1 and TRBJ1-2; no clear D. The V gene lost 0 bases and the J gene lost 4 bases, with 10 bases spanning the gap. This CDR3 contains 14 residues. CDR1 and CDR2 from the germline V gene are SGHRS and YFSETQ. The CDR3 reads CASSLEGRFYGYTF. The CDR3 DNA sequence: TGCGCCAGCAGCTTGGAGGGCAGATTCTATGGCTACACCTTC.

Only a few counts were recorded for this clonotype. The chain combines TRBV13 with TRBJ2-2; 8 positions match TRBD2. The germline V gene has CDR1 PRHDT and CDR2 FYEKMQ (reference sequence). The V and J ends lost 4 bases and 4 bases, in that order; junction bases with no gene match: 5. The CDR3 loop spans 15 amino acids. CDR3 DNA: TGTGCCAGCAGCTCGTCGAGCGGGGGCACCGGGGAGCTGTTTTTT. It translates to CASSSSSGGTGELFF.

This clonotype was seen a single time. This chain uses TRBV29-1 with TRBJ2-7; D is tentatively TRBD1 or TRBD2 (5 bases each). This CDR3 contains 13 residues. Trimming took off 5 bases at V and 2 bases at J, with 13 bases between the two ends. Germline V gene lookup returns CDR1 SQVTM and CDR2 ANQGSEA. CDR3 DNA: TGCAGCGTTCGCGAGGGGACGACCTACGAGCAGTACTTC. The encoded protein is CSVREGTTYEQYF.